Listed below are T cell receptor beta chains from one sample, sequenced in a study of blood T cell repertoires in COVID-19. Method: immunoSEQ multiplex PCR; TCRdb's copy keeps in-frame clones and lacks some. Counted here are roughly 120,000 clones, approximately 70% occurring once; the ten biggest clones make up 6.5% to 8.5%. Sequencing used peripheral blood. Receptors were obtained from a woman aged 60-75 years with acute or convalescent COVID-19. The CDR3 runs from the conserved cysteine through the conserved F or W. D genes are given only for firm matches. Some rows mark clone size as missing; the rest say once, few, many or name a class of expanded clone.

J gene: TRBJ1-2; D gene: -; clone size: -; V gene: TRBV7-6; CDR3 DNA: TGTGCCAGCAGCTTAGTTGGGAGGGTATATGGCTACACCTTC; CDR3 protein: CASSLVGRVYGYTF
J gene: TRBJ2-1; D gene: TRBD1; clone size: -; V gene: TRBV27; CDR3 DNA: TGTGCCAGCAGTCCAGACAGGGGGGGATACAATGAGCAGTTCTTC; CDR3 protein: CASSPDRGGYNEQFF
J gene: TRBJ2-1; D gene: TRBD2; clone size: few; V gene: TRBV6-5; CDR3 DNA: TGTGCCAGCAGGGGTAGCGGGGGGGGTTACAATGAGCAGTTCTTC; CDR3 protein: CASRGSGGGYNEQFF
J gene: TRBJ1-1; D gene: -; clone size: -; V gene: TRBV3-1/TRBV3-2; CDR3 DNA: TGTGCCAGCAGCAGCCCCTCTGAAGCTTTCTTT; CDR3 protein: CASSSPSEAFF
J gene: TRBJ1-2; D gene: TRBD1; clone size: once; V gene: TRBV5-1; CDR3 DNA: TGCGCCAGCAGCTTGGCCGGAGGACAGGGCGCCTATGGCTACACCTTC; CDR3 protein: CASSLAGGQGAYGYTF
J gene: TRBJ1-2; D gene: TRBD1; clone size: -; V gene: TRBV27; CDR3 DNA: TGTGCCAGCAGTTTATCCCCGACAGGGGACTATGGCTACACCTTC; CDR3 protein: CASSLSPTGDYGYTF
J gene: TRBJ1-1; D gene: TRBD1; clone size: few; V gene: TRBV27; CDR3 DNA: TGTGCCAGCAGGGGACAGGAACGGGGGACTGAAGCTTTCTTT; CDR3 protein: CASRGQERGTEAFF
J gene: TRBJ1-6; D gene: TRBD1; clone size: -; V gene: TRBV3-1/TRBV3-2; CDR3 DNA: TGTGCCAGCAGCCGCTTCAGGGGGACACCCCTCCACTTT; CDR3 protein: CASSRFRGTPLHF
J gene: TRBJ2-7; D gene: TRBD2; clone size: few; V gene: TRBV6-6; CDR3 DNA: TGTGCCAGCAGGCGTACGGGACTAGCGGGGGCTCGGGAGCAGTACTTC; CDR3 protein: CASRRTGLAGAREQYF
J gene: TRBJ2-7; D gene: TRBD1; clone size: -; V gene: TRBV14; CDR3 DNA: TGTGCCAGCAGCCAAGTTGGGGGACAGGGGAGATACGAGCAGTACTTC; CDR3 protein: CASSQVGGQGRYEQYF
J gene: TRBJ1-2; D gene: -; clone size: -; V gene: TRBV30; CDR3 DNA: TGTGCCTGGGACAGAGCGAGCGGTCCCTACACCTTC; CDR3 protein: CAWDRASGPYTF
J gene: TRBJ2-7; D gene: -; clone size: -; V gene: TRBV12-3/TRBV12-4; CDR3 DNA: TGTGCCAGCACCACTATAGGCCGAGGGGAGCAGTACTTC; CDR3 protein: CASTTIGRGEQYF
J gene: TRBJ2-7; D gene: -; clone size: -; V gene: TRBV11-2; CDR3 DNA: TGTGCCAGCAGCTTAGTAGTGGGGGCGGGCGAGCAGTACTTC; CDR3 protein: CASSLVVGAGEQYF
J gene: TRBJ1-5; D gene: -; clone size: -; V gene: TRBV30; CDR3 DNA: TGTGCCTGGACTGGTAGGGGAAATCAGCCCCAGCATTTT; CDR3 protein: CAWTGRGNQPQHF